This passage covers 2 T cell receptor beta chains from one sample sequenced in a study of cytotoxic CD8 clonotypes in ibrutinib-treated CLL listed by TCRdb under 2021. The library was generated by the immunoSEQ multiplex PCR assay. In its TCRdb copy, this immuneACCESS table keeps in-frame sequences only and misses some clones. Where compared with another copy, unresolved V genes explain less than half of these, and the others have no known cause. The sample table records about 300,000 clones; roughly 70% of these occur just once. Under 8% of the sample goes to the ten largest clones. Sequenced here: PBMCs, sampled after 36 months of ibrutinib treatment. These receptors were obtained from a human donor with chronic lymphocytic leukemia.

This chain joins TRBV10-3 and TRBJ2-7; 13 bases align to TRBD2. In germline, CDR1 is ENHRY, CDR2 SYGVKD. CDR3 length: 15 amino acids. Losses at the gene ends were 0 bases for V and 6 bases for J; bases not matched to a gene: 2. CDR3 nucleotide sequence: TGTGCCATCAGTGAGTCGGGACTAGCGGGACCCGAGCAGTACTTC. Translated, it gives CAISESGLAGPEQYF.

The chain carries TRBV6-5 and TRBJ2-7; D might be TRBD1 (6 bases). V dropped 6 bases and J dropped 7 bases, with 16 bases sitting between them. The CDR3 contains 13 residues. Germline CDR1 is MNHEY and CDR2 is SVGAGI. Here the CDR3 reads CASSMDSLAEQYF. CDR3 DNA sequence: TGTGCCAGCAGCATGGACAGTTTGGCTGAGCAGTACTTC.